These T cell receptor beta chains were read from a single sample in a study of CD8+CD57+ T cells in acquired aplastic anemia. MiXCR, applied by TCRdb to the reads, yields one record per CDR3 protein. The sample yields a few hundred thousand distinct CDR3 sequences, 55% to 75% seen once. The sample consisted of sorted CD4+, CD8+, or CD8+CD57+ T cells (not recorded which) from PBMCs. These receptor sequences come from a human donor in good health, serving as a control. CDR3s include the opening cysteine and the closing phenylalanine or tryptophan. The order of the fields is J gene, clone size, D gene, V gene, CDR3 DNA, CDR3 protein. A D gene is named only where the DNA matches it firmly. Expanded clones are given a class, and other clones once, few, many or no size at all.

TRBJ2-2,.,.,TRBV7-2,TGTGCCAGCAGCTTAGGGCTACGAACAGGGCAACGGCTATTTTTT,CASSLGLRTGQRLFF
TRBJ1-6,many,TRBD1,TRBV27,TGTGCCAGCAGTTTATTACCCCCGACAGGGCCAAATTCACCCCTCCACTTT,CASSLLPPTGPNSPLHF
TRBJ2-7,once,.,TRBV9,TGTGCCAGCAGCGTAAGCGCGAGCGGTGGAGTCTACGAGCAGTACTTC,CASSVSASGGVYEQYF
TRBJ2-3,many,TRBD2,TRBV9,TGTGCCAGCACCCAACTAGCGGGGGGTATGGATACGCAGTATTTT,CASTQLAGGMDTQYF
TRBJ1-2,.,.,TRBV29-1,TGCAGCGTTGAAGGGGGGAGCTATGGCTACACCTTC,CSVEGGSYGYTF
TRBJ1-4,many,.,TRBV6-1,TGTGCCAGCAGTGAATCTCCAGCCCTTACTATTTTTTTT,CASSESPALTIFF
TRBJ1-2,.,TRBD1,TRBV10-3,TGTGCCATCAGTGAGCCCGACAGGGTTATCTATGGCTACACCTTC,CAISEPDRVIYGYTF
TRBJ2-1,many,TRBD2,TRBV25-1,TGTGCCAGCAGTGAATCGGGAGGGGGGGGCTTCCTGTACAATGAGCAGTTCTTC,CASSESGGGGFLYNEQFF
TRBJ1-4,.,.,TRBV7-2,TGTGCCAGCAGCTCCCGACAGGCTAATGAAACTTTCTTTTTT,CASSSRQANETFFF
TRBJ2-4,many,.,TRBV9,TGTGCCAGCAGCGTATGGGGCCGGGGTGAAAACATTCAGTACTTC,CASSVWGRGENIQYF
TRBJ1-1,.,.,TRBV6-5,TGTGCCAGCAGTTACTCTACAGGGTTGAAGGCTGAAGCTTTCTTT,CASSYSTGLKAEAFF
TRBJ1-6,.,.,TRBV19,TGTGCCAGTAGTTCCAACGGCACCCATTCCCCCACCTACTTT,CASSSNGTHSPTYF
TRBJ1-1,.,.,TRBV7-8,TGTGCCAGCAGCTTTACAGGGTCCTTAACTATAGCCTTCTTT,CASSFTGSLTIAFF
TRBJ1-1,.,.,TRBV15,TGTGCCACCAGCAGTCAGCGGGATAACACTGAAGCTTTCTTT,CATSSQRDNTEAFF
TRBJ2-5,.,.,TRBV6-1,TGTGCCAGCCTAGGGGCCTCCCTGGAGACCCAGTACTTC,CASLGASLETQYF
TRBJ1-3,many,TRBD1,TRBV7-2,TGTGCCAGCAGCTCCCGGACAGGGCAGAGCTCTGGAAACACCATATATTTT,CASSSRTGQSSGNTIYF
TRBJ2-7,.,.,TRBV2,TGTGCCAGCGGGGGAGAAGACGAGCAGTACTTC,CASGGEDEQYF
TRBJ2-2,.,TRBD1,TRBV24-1,TGTGCCACCAGTGAGGTGGACAGGGCTGCCGGGGAGCTGTTTTTT,CATSEVDRAAGELFF
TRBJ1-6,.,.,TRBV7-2,.,CASSFNNSPLHFEF
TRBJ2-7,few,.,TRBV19,TGTGCCAGTAGTAAAAGTGTCCTCTCCTACGAGCAGTACTTC,CASSKSVLSYEQYF
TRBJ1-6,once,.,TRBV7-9,TGTGCCACCAGCAAAAGGCCGGGGGGTTCATCTACGCACCACTTT,CATSKRPGGSSTHHF
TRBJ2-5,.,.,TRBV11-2,TGTGCCAGCAGCCCAAAGGAGGGCCAAGAGACCCAGTACTTC,CASSPKEGQETQYF
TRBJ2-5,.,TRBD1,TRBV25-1,TGTGCCAGCAGTACCGGGACAGGGGCTTTTGAGACCCAGTACTTC,CASSTGTGAFETQYF
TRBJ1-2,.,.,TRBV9,TGTGCCAGCAGCGTCGACGGGACTGCTGGAAACTCCACCTTC,CASSVDGTAGNSTF
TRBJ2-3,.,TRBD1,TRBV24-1,TGTGCCACCAGTCATCTTGGGACAGGGGAGAAGGATACGCAGTATTTT,CATSHLGTGEKDTQYF
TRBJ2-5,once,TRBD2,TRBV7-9,TGTGCCAGCACGCGGCGGGGAGGGGACCAAGAGACCCAGTACTTC,CASTRRGGDQETQYF
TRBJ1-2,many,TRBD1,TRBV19,TGTGCCAGTAGTATTCCGGACAGGGGGAACTATGGCTACACCTTC,CASSIPDRGNYGYTF
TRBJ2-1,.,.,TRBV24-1,TGTGCCACCAGTGATTCCCCCACAGTAAATGAGCAGTTCTTC,CATSDSPTVNEQFF
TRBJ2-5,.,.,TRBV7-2,TGTGCCAGCAGCGCTGTTGGCGGGGTGGTGCGTGAGACCCAGTACTTC,CASSAVGGVVRETQYF
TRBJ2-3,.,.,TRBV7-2,TGTGCCAGCACCCGAGAGATCTCACGCGCCGAAGAGACGCAGTATTTT,CASTREISRAEETQYF
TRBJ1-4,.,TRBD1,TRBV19,TGTGCCAGTAGTATTTCCCAGGGGGGAAATGAAAAACTGTTTTTT,CASSISQGGNEKLFF